The 7 T cell receptor beta chains in this list originate from one sample, sequenced in a study of CD8+ T cells in alopecia areata. Investigators isolated RNA and reverse transcribed it into cDNA to act as the sequencing template. Produced via immunoSEQ multiplex PCR; TCRdb's table is partial and in-frame only. The sample has roughly 150,000 clones, approximately 65% seen once. Sequenced: CD8+ T cells sorted from blood. Every receptor here comes from a human donor in good health.

This chain connects TRBV2 to TRBJ2-7; D may be TRBD1 (5 bases). CDR1 SNHLY and CDR2 FYNNEI come from the germline V gene. Trimming stripped 7 bases from V and 3 bases from J, with 16 bases between. The CDR3 sequence is 14 residues long. CDR3 region: CASTVGADYYEQYF. The CDR3 nucleotides read TGTGCCAGCACCGTAGGGGCTGATTACTACGAGCAGTACTTC.

In its sample, this clone was seen a few times. This chain links TRBV2 with TRBJ2-7; D tentatively reads TRBD1 or TRBD2 (5 bases each). Germline assignment: CDR1 SNHLY and CDR2 FYNNEI. The CDR3 totals 10 residues. The ends were cut back, 6 bases at V and 12 bases at J, with 12 bases in the middle. CDR3 DNA sequence: TGTGCCAGCAGGGGGACGCCGCTGTACTTC. This gives the protein CASRGTPLYF.

The gene calls are TRBV25-1 and TRBJ2-7; D is unresolved. Germline V CDR1 and CDR2: MGHDK, SYGVNS. V was clipped by 5 bases and J by 5 bases, with 4 bases between them. The CDR3 is 10 residues long. The DNA of the CDR3 is TGTGCCAGCAGTCCTCACGAGCAGTACTTC. It translates to CASSPHEQYF.

This clone showed up just a few times. The chain carries TRBV7-9 and TRBJ2-5, with TRBD2 identical over 7 bases. The V and J ends lost 8 bases and 3 bases, in that order; junction bases with no gene match: 3. CDR1 and CDR2 (germline): SEHNR, FQNEAQ (reference sequence). The CDR3 is 12 residues long. The CDR3 region is CASGAGEETQYF. The CDR3 DNA reads TGTGCCAGCGGGGCGGGGGAAGAGACCCAGTACTTC.

This clone has just a few counts. The rearrangement links TRBV6-5 to TRBJ2-1; the match to TRBD2 covers 9 bases. J lost 9 bases, V lost 0 bases, and 9 bases had no gene match. Germline CDR1 is MNHEY and CDR2 is SVGAGI. The CDR3 covers 16 residues. This CDR3 is CASSYSAGLAGSEQFF. For the CDR3, the DNA is TGTGCCAGCAGTTACTCCGCCGGGCTAGCGGGAAGTGAGCAGTTCTTC.

This clone was observed a few times. The V gene is TRBV30, the J gene TRBJ2-3, with D possibly TRBD2 on 6 matching bases. This CDR3 region has 13 residues. Looked up from germline, CDR1 is GTSNPN and CDR2 is SVGIG (reference sequence). With 0 bases removed from V and 5 bases from J, the gap between germline ends came to 9 bases. CDR3 DNA: TGTGCCTGGAGTGTACTCGGGGGAGATACGCAGTATTTT. Its protein is CAWSVLGGDTQYF.

V usage is TRBV4-1 and J usage is TRBJ2-5; 10 bases map to TRBD2. The CDR3 runs to 16 residues. Per germline, CDR1 MGHRA and CDR2 YSYEKL. Germline trimming cut 1 base from V and 5 bases from J; bases unmatched to any gene: 7. CDR3 in DNA: TGCGCCAGCAGCCAAGGGATCGGGACTAGCGATGAGACCCAGTACTTC. Its translation is CASSQGIGTSDETQYF.